One sample yielded the 19 T cell receptor beta chains listed below, sequenced in a study of blood T cell repertoires in COVID-19. The repertoire was sequenced with immunoSEQ multiplex PCR; TCRdb's copy has only in-frame clones and lacks some. The table lists fewer than 400,000 clones, nearly 90% of them singletons. The material sequenced was PBMCs or T cells enriched from blood (not recorded which). The receptors shown here come from a woman aged 30 to 39 who had recovered from COVID-19.

The CDR3 bases are TGTGCCAGCCGGCCGAGGGACAGGGTGAGAGACGAGCAGTACTTC. Amino acids: CASRPRDRVRDEQYF. This chain joins TRBV6-5 and TRBJ2-7; TRBD1 matches at 9 bases. There are 15 residues in the CDR3. The V segment lost 8 bases and the J segment 5 bases; nucleotides outside the gene matches: 13. CDR1 is MNHEY, CDR2 SVGAGI, per germline.

V is TRBV2 and J is TRBJ1-5; D perhaps matches TRBD1 (5 bases). Germline lookup yields CDR1 SNHLY and CDR2 FYNNEI. The CDR3 runs to 13 residues. With 6 bases removed from V and 7 bases from J, the gap between germline ends came to 13 bases. The CDR3 region is CASRRREGQPQHF. The CDR3 nucleotides are TGTGCCAGCAGGCGAAGGGAGGGGCAGCCCCAGCATTTT.

The rearrangement uses TRBV10-2 and TRBJ1-6; perhaps TRBD1 as D (5 bases). The germline V gene encodes CDR1 WSHSY and CDR2 SAAADI. The CDR3 sequence is 15 residues long. Trimming took off 5 bases at V and 7 bases at J, with 15 bases between the two ends. CDR3 sequence (DNA): TGCGCCAGCAGTTCAAGGGGTGGTGGGAATTCACCCCTCCACTTT. Translated, it gives CASSSRGGGNSPLHF.

The rearrangement joins TRBV18 to TRBJ1-4; D ambiguous. CDR3 length: 14 amino acids. V was shortened by 2 bases and J by 5 bases, with 9 bases between the two germline ends. CDR1 KGHSH and CDR2 LQKENI come from the germline V gene. The CDR3 spells CASSPASENEKLFF. CDR3 nucleotide sequence: TGTGCCAGCTCACCAGCCAGTGAAAATGAAAAACTGTTTTTT.

The genes are TRBV25-1 and TRBJ1-6; the match to TRBD1 covers 8 bases. The CDR3 has 16 residues. The ends lost 6 bases at V and 10 bases at J; junction bases unmatched: 14. Germline V gene lookup returns CDR1 MGHDK and CDR2 SYGVNS. Here the CDR3 DNA reads TGTGCCAGCAGGGAGGGAGACAGGGGACGTAGGTCACCCCTCCACTTT. Translating gives CASREGDRGRRSPLHF.

The chain recombines TRBV27 with TRBJ2-1; D unresolved. Germline loops: CDR1 MNHEY, CDR2 SMNVEV (reference sequence). Trimming cost V 3 bases and J 5 bases, with 8 bases left between them. The CDR3 runs to 13 residues. The CDR3 region is CASSFSPHNEQFF. CDR3 nucleotides: TGTGCCAGCAGTTTTAGTCCCCACAATGAGCAGTTCTTC.

The chain joins TRBV2 to TRBJ1-3; 7 positions agree with TRBD1. V gave up 3 bases and J gave up 3 bases; unmatched junction bases: 2. Germline V gene data show CDR1 as SNHLY and CDR2 as FYNNEI. The CDR3 covers 14 residues. The CDR3 DNA follows: TGTGCCAGCAGTGAGACAGGGTTTGGAAACACCATATATTTT. Translating it yields CASSETGFGNTIYF.

The chain joins TRBV4-1 to TRBJ2-3; D gene ambiguous. Germline-derived CDR1 and CDR2 are MGHRA and YSYEKL. The CDR3 runs to 16 residues. V was clipped by 1 base and J by 2 bases, with 13 bases between them. CDR3 sequence (DNA): TGCGCCAGCAGCCAAGTGGGTGGGCAGACCACAGATACGCAGTATTTT. Protein product: CASSQVGGQTTDTQYF.

The V call is TRBV5-6, the J call TRBJ2-1, with 9 bases identical to TRBD2. V lost 0 bases and J lost 7; bases outside the gene matches: 8. Germline V gives CDR1 SGHDT, CDR2 YYEEEE. The CDR3 contains 16 residues. The CDR3 loop reads CASSLVFVAGENEQFF. CDR3 nucleotide sequence: TGTGCCAGCAGCTTGGTGTTTGTAGCGGGGGAGAATGAGCAGTTCTTC.

The chain employs TRBV18 and TRBJ1-5; 7 bases are shared with TRBD1. The V and J ends lost 4 bases and 4 bases, in that order; junction bases with no gene match: 10. In germline, CDR1 is KGHSH, CDR2 LQKENI. The CDR3 is made up of 16 amino acids. The CDR3: CASSLTLGQQNQPQHF. CDR3 nucleotide sequence: TGTGCCAGCTCACTCACCCTGGGACAGCAGAATCAGCCCCAGCATTTT.

The rearrangement uses TRBV25-1 and TRBJ2-1; 8 positions match TRBD2. This CDR3 is built from 15 residues. The J segment lost 8 bases and the V segment lost 4 bases, leaving 10 bases of the junction unmatched. Germline CDR1 and CDR2: MGHDK and SYGVNS. The CDR3 DNA sequence: TGTGCCAGCAGTGGGCGGGGGGTAGCCATTTATGAGCAGTTCTTC. Translated, it gives CASSGRGVAIYEQFF.

The rearrangement links TRBV4-2 to TRBJ2-7; 9 nucleotides agree with TRBD2. This CDR3 is 19 amino acids long. V trimming: 0 bases; J trimming: 3 bases; junction bases outside the gene matches: 15. Germline V gives CDR1 LGHNA, CDR2 YNFKEQ. CDR3 coding DNA: TGTGCCAGCAGCCAAGATCACCCTTTTGCGGGAGGGCCTGTCTACGAGCAGTACTTC. Residues: CASSQDHPFAGGPVYEQYF.

The chain links TRBV12-5 to TRBJ1-3; D is unresolved. Germline V gives CDR1 LGHNT, CDR2 FRNRAP. Deletions cut 6 bases from V and 3 bases from J, with 9 bases between. The CDR3 extends over 13 amino acids. CDR3 in amino acids: CASGLRIGNTIYF. CDR3 DNA sequence: TGTGCTAGTGGCCTACGAATTGGAAACACCATATATTTT.

The chain joins TRBV5-4 to TRBJ2-1; 15 nucleotides match TRBD2. This CDR3 is built from 16 residues. From germline, CDR1 is SGHNT and CDR2 YYREEE (reference sequence). Trimming removed 2 bases from V and 9 bases from J; junction bases left unmatched: 6. The chain's CDR3 is CASSFWTSGGAVEQFF. The CDR3 DNA follows: TGTGCCAGCAGCTTCTGGACTAGCGGGGGGGCGGTTGAGCAGTTCTTC.

This clone occurred once. J is TRBJ2-5 and V is TRBV25-1, with D possibly being TRBD1 (6 bases). The germline V gene encodes CDR1 MGHDK and CDR2 SYGVNS. CDR3 length equals 13 residues. V dropped 7 bases and J dropped 4 bases, with 13 bases sitting between them. CDR3 coding DNA: TGTGCCAGCAAGACAGGAGAAGGAGAGACCCAGTACTTC. It translates to CASKTGEGETQYF.

The chain employs TRBV27 and TRBJ2-6; no clear D. This CDR3 has 16 residues. Trimming cost V 6 bases and J 0 bases, with 12 bases left between them. The germline gives CDR1 MNHEY, CDR2 SMNVEV (reference sequence). Written as DNA, the CDR3 is TGTGCCAGCAGCTTTATTCTCTCCTCTGGGGCCAACGTCCTGACTTTC. Protein: CASSFILSSGANVLTF.

For the CDR3, the DNA is TGTGCCAGCAGCTTAGGCTACAGAAAGCAGTTCTTC. This gives the protein CASSLGYRKQFF. The genes are TRBV7-2 and TRBJ2-1; unclear D gene. Germline CDR1 is SGHTA and CDR2 is FQGNSA. The ends were cut back, 1 base at V and 11 bases at J, with 9 bases in the middle. This CDR3 is 12 amino acids long.

The chain carries TRBV29-1 and TRBJ1-6; TRBD1 agrees at 9 bases. Unmatched junction bases numbered 4, after V lost 6 bases and J lost 7 bases. Looked up from germline, CDR1 is SQVTM and CDR2 is ANQGSEA. The CDR3 extends over 13 amino acids. The CDR3 region has the DNA TGCAGCGTCGGGACAGGGAAAAATTCACCCCTCCACTTT. It encodes CSVGTGKNSPLHF.

The chain couples TRBV7-2 to TRBJ1-1, with 7 nucleotides matching TRBD1. Germline V gene sequence: CDR1 SGHTA, CDR2 FQGNSA. This CDR3 is 14 amino acids long. Germline trimming cut 3 bases from V and 8 bases from J; bases unmatched to any gene: 9. CDR3 loop: CASSFRQGRIEAFF. The CDR3 region has the DNA TGTGCCAGCAGCTTTAGACAGGGAAGGATCGAAGCTTTCTTT.